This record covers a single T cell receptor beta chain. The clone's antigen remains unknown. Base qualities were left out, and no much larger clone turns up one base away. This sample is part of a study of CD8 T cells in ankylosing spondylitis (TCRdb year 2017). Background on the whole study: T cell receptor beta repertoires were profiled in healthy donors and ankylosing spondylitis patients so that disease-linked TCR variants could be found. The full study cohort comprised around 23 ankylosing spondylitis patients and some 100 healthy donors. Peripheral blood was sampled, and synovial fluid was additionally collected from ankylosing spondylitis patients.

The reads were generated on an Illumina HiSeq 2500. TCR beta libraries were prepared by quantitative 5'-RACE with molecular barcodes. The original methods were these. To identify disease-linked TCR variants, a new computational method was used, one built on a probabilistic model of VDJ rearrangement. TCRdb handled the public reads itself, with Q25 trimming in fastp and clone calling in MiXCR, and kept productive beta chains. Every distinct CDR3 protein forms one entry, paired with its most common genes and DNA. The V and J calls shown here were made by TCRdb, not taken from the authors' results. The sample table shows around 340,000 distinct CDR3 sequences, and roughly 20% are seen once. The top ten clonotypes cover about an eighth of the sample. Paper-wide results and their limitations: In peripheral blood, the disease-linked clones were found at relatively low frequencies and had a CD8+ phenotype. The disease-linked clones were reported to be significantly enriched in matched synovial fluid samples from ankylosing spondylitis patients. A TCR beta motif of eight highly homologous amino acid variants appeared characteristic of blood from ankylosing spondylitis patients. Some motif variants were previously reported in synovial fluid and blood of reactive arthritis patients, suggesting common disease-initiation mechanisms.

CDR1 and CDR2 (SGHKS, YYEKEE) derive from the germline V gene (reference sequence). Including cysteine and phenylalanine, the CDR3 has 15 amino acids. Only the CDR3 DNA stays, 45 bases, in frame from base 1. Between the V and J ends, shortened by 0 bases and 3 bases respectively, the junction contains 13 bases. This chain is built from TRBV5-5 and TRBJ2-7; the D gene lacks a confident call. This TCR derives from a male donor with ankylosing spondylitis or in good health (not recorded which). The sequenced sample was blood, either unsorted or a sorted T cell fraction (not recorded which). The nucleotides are TGTGCCAGCAGCTTGGGGGCTGTAATTTACTACGAGCAGTACTTC. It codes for CASSLGAVIYYEQYF.